This note documents a single T cell receptor beta chain sequence. Sequencing was performed with immunoSEQ multiplex PCR; in TCRdb, only in-frame clones are kept and a portion is missing. The table lists about 270,000 clones, 88% of them singletons. Participants were aged about 18 to 89 years, lived in some 23 US areas, and enrolled virtually. These data originate in a study of blood T cell repertoires in COVID-19. Whole-study context: Donors in Cohort 3 counted as recovered after two negative PCRs, clearance, or symptom resolution.

This CDR3 has 15 amino acids. V lost 2 bases to trimming and J lost 0 bases, with 11 bases between them. CDR1 is SGHDT and CDR2 is YYEEEE in the germline V gene. This clonotype was sampled from a woman aged 60 to 75 in a cohort exposed to, infected with or recovered from COVID-19 (not recorded which). The chain combines TRBV5-6 with TRBJ1-1; no definite D call. The specimen sequenced was PBMCs or T cells enriched from blood (not recorded which). Here the CDR3 DNA reads TGTGCCAGCAGCTTCGGGAGCCTCATGAACACTGAAGCTTTCTTT. Translation gives CASSFGSLMNTEAFF.